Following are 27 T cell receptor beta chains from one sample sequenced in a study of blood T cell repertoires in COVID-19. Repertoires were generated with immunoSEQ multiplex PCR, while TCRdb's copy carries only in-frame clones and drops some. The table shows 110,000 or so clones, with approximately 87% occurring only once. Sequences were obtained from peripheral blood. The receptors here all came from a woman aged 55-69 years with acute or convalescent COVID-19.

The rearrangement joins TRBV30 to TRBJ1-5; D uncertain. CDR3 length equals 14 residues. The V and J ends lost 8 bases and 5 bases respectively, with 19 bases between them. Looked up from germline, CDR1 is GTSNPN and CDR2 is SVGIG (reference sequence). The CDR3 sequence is CATSGVREDQPQHF. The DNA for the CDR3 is TGTGCCACAAGTGGAGTGAGGGAGGATCAGCCCCAGCATTTT.

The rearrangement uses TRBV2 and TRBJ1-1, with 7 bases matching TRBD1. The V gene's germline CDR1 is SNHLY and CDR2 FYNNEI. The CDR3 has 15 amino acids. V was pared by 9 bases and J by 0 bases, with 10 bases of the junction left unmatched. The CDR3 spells CASHRGRGMNTEAFF. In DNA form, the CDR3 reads TGTGCCAGTCACAGGGGAAGAGGCATGAACACTGAAGCTTTCTTT. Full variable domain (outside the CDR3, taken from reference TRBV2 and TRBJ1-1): EPEVTQTPSHQVTQMGQEVILRCVPISNHLYFYWYRQILGQKVEFLVSFYNNEISEKSEIFDDQFSVERPDGSNFTLKIRSTKLEDSAMYFCASHRGRGMNTEAFFGQGTRLTVV.

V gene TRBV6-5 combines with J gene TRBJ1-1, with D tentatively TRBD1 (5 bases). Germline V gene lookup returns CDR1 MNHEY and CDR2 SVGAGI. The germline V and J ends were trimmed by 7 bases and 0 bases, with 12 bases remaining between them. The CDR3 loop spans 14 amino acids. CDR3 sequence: CASTPLGVNTEAFF. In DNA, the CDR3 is TGTGCCAGCACTCCCTTAGGGGTGAACACTGAAGCTTTCTTT.

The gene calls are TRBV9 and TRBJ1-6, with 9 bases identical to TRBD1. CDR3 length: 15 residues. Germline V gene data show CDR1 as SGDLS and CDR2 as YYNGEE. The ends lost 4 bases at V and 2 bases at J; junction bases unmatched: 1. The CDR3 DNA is TGTGCCAGCAGCACAGGGGGCGCCTATAATTCACCCCTCCACTTT. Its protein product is CASSTGGAYNSPLHF.

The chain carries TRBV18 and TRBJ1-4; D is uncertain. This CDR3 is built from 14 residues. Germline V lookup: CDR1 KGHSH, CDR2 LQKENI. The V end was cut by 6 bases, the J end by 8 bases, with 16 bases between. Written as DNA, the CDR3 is TGTGCCAGCTCGGAGGGAAACGTGGGAGAAAAACTGTTTTTT. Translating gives CASSEGNVGEKLFF.

This chain's CDR3 is CASSRIGQTNSPLHF. In DNA form, the CDR3 reads TGTGCCAGCAGCCGGATAGGACAGACTAATTCACCCCTCCACTTT. V gene TRBV3-1 (or the pseudogene TRBV3-2) combines with J gene TRBJ1-6; possible D gene TRBD1, 6 bases. The CDR3 sequence is 15 residues long. The V and J ends lost 4 bases and 6 bases respectively, with 13 bases between them. Germline V lookup: CDR1 LGHDT, CDR2 YNNKEL (reference sequence).

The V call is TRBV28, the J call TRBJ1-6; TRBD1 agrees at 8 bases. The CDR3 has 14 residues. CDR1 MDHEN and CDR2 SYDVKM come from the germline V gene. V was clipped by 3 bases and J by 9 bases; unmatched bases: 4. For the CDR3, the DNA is TGTGCCAGCAGTTTGGGACAGGTGTTTTCACCCCTCCACTTT. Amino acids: CASSLGQVFSPLHF. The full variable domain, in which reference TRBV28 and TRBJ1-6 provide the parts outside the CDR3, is DVKVTQSSRYLVKRTGEKVFLECVQDMDHENMFWYRQDPGLGLRLIYFSYDVKMKEKGDIPEGYSVSREKKERFSLILESASTNQTSMYLCASSLGQVFSPLHFGNGTRLTVT.

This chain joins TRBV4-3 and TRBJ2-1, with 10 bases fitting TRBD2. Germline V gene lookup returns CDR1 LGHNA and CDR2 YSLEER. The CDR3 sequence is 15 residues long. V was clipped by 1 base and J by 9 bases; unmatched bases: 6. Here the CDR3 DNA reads TGCGCCAGCAGCCAAGGGCAGCGGGAGGGCGGTGAGCAGTTCTTC. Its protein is CASSQGQREGGEQFF.

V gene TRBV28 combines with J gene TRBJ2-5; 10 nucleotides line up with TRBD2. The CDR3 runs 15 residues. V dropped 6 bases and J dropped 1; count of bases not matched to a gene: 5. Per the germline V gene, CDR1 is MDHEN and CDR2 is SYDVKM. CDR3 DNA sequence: TGTGCCAGCAGGCGAGCGGGGGGGGCCCAAGAGACCCAGTACTTC. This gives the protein CASRRAGGAQETQYF.

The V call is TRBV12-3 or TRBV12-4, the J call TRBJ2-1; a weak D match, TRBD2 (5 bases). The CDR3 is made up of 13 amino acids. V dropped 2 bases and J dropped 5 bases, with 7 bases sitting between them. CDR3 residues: CASSLLANNEQFF. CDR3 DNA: TGTGCCAGCAGTTTATTAGCGAACAATGAGCAGTTCTTC.

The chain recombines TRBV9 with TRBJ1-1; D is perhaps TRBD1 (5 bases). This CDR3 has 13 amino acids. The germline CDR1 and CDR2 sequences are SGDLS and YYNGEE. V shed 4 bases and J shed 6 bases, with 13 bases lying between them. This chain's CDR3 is CASSLQGGAEAFF. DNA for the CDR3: TGTGCCAGCAGCTTGCAGGGAGGAGCTGAAGCTTTCTTT.

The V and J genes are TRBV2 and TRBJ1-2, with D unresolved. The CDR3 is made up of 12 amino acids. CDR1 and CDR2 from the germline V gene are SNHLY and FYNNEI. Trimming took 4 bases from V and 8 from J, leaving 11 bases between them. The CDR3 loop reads CASSGSLMGYTF. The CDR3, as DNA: TGTGCCAGCAGTGGGTCACTTATGGGCTACACCTTC. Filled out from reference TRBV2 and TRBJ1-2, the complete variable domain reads EPEVTQTPSHQVTQMGQEVILRCVPISNHLYFYWYRQILGQKVEFLVSFYNNEISEKSEIFDDQFSVERPDGSNFTLKIRSTKLEDSAMYFCASSGSLMGYTFGSGTRLTVV.

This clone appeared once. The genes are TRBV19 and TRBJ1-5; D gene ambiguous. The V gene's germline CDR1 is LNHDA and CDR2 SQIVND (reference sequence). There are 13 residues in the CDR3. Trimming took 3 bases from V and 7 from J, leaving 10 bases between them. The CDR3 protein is CASSIQQSQPQHF. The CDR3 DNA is TGTGCCAGTAGTATTCAACAGTCCCAGCCCCAGCATTTT.

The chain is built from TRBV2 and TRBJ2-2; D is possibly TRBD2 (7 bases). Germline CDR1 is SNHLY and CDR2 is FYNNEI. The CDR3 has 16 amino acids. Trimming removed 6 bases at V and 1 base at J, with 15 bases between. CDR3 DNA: TGTGCCAGCAGCCCCTGGCGGGGGCGGAACACCGGGGAGCTGTTTTTT. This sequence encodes CASSPWRGRNTGELFF.

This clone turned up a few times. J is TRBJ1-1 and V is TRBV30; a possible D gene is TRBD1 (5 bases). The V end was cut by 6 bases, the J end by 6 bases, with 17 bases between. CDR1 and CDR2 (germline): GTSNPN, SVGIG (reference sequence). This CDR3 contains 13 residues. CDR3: CACRGRGLPEAFF. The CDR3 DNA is TGTGCCTGTCGAGGGCGGGGCCTCCCTGAAGCTTTCTTT. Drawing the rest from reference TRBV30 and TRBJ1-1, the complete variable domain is SQTIHQWPATLVQPVGSPLSLECTVEGTSNPNLYWYRQAAGRGLQLLFYSVGIGQISSEVPQNLSASRPQDRQFILSSKKLLLSDSGFYLCACRGRGLPEAFFGQGTRLTVV.

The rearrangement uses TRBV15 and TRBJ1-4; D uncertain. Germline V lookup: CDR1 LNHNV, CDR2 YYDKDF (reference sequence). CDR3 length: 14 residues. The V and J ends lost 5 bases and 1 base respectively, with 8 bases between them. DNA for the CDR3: TGTGCCACCAGCCCAAGGAGAACTAATGAAAAACTGTTTTTT. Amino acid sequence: CATSPRRTNEKLFF.

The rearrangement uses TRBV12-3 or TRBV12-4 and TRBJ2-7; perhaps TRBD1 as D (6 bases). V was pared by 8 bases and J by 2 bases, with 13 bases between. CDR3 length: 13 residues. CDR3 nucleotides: TGTGCCAGCGGAATGACAGGCCCCTACGAGCAGTACTTC. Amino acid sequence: CASGMTGPYEQYF.

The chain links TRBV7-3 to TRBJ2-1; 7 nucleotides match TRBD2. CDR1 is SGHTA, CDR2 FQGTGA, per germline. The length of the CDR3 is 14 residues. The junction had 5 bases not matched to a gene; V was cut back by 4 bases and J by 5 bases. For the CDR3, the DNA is TGTGCCAGCAGCTCCTCTAGCGGAAACAATGAGCAGTTCTTC. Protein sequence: CASSSSSGNNEQFF.

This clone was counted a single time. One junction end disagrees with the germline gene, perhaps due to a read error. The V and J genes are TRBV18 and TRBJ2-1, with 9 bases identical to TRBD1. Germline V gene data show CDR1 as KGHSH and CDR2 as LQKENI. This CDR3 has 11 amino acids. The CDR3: CASSPGTGPIF. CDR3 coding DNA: TGTGCCAGCTCCCCCGGGACAGGGCCGATCTTC.

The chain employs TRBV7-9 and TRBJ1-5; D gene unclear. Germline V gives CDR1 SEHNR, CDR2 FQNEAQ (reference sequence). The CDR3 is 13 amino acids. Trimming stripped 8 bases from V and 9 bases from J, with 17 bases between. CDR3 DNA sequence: TGTGCCAGCGGCAGCGGGAATCTATCGCCCCAGCATTTT. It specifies CASGSGNLSPQHF.

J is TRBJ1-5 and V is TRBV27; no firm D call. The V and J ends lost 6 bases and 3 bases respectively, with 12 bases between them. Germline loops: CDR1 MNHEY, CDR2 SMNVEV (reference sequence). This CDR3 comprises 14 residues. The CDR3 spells CASRRNNLNQPQHF. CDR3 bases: TGTGCCAGCAGGAGAAATAACCTCAATCAGCCCCAGCATTTT.

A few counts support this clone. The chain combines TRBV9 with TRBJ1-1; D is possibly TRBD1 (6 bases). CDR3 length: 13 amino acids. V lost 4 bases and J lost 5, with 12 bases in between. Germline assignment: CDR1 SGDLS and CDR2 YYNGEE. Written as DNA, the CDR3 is TGTGCCAGCAGCCTTAGCCAGGGGACTGAAGCTTTCTTT. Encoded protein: CASSLSQGTEAFF.

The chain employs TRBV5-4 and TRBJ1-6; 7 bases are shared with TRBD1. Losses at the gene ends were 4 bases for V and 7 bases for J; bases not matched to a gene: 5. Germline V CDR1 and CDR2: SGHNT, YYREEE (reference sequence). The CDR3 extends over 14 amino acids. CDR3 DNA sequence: TGTGCCAGCAGCACGGACAGGAGAAATTCACCCCTCCACTTT. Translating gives CASSTDRRNSPLHF.

The CDR3 DNA is TGTGCCAGCCGGCCGGGACAATCAAATCAGCCCCAGCATTTT. Encoded protein: CASRPGQSNQPQHF. The chain recombines TRBV28 with TRBJ1-5; D perhaps matches TRBD1 (6 bases). Per germline, CDR1 MDHEN and CDR2 SYDVKM. This CDR3 region has 14 residues. Trimming stripped 8 bases from V and 4 bases from J, with 15 bases between.

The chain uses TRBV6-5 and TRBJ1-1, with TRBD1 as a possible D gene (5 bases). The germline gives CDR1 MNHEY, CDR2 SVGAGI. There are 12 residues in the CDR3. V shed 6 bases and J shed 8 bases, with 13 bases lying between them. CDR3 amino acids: CASSSDTLEAFF. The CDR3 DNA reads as TGTGCCAGCAGCTCGGACACGTTAGAAGCTTTCTTT.

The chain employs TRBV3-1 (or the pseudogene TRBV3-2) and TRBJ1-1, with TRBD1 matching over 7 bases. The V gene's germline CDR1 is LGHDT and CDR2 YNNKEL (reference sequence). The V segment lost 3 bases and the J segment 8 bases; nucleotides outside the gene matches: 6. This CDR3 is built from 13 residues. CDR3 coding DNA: TGTGCCAGCAGCCAGTTACGGGACAGCGAAGCTTTCTTT. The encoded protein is CASSQLRDSEAFF.

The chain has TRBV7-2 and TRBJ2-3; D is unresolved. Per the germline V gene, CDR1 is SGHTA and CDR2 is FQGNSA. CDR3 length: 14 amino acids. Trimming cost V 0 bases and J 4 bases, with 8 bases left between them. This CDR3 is CASSLASVPDTQYF. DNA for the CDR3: TGTGCCAGCAGCTTAGCGAGTGTCCCAGATACGCAGTATTTT.